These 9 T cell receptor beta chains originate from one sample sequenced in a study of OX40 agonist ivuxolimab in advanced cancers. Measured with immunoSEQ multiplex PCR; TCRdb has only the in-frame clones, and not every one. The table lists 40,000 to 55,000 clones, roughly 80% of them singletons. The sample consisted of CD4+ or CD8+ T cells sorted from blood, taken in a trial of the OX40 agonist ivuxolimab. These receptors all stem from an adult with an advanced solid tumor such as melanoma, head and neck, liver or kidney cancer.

The CDR3 region is CASNRDSYYEQYF. The CDR3 DNA follows: TGTGCCAGCAATAGGGACTCATACTACGAGCAGTACTTC. The chain links TRBV2 to TRBJ2-7, with a possible D match to TRBD2 (6 bases). Between the trimmed V and J ends, which lost 7 bases and 3 bases, there was a span of 13 bases. Germline CDR1 reads SNHLY; CDR2 reads FYNNEI. This CDR3 has 13 amino acids.

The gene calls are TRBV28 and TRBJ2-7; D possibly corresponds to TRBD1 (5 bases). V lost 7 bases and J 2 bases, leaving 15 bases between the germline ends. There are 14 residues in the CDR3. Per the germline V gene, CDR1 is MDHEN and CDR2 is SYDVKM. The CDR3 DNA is TGTGCCAGCAAAAGGCCCAGGGATCCCTACGAGCAGTACTTC. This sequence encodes CASKRPRDPYEQYF.

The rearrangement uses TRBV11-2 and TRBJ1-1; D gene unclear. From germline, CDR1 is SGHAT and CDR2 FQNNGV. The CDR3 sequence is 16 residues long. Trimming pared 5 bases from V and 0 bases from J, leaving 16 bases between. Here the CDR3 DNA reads TGTGCCAGCAGCCCAAGACGGCCCTTCCTGAACACTGAAGCTTTCTTT. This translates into CASSPRRPFLNTEAFF.

The CDR3: CASRGQGNYGYTF. CDR3 coding DNA: TGTGCCAGCAGGGGACAGGGGAACTATGGCTACACCTTC. This chain joins TRBV28 and TRBJ1-2; the match to TRBD1 covers 10 bases. V was clipped by 6 bases and J by 2 bases; unmatched bases: 0. This CDR3 region has 13 residues. Per the germline V gene, CDR1 is MDHEN and CDR2 is SYDVKM.

The CDR3 nucleotides are TGTGCCAGCAGTGCCCGGACAGGGGGGAGCACCGGGGAGCTGTTTTTT. It is translated as CASSARTGGSTGELFF. J is TRBJ2-2 and V is TRBV6-1; 10 bases fit TRBD1. CDR1 and CDR2 (germline): MNHNS, SASEGT. Unmatched junction bases numbered 6, after V lost 4 bases and J lost 4 bases. The CDR3 extends over 16 amino acids.

The CDR3 sequence: CAISGGDRTYEQYF. CDR3 bases: TGTGCCATCAGTGGCGGGGACAGAACCTACGAGCAGTACTTC. The chain carries TRBV10-3 and TRBJ2-7, with TRBD1 as a possible D gene (7 bases). Germline V lookup: CDR1 ENHRY, CDR2 SYGVKD. CDR3 length: 14 amino acids. Deletions cut 4 bases from V and 2 bases from J, with 12 bases between.

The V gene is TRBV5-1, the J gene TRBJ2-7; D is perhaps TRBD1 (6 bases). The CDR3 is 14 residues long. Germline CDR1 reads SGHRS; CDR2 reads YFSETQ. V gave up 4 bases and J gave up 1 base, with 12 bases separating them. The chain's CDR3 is CASSRFGQSYEQYF. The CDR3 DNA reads TGCGCCAGCAGCCGCTTCGGACAGTCCTACGAGCAGTACTTC.

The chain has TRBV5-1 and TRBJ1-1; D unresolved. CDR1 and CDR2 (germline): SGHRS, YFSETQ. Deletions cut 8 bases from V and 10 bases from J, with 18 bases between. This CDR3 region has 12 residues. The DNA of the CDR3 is TGCGCCAGAGCCCCTCAAAAACGTAGAGCTTTCTTT. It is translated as CARAPQKRRAFF.

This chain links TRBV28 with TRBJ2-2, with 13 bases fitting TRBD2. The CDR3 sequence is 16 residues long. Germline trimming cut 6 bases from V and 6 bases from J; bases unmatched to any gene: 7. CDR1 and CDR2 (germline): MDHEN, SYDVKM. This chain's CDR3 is CASRRTSGSRSGELFF. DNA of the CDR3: TGTGCCAGCAGACGGACTAGCGGGAGTCGGTCCGGGGAGCTGTTTTTT.